Following are 27 T cell receptor beta chains from one sample sequenced in a study of T cells in Graves' hyperthyroidism and ophthalmopathy. RNA transcripts served as the template for amplifying TCR beta CDR3 regions. The HTBI primer set drove a first-round RT-PCR of the TCR CDR3. One entry per CDR3 protein results from TCRdb running MiXCR on the multiplex PCR reads. The sample shows some 300,000 distinct CDR3 sequences, approximately 19% of them seen only once. The sequenced sample consisted of blood. The source is a man aged 50 or older with Graves' ophthalmopathy.

In this sample, this clonotype turned up many times. This chain joins TRBV20-1 and TRBJ1-4; no firm D call. Germline assignment: CDR1 DFQATT and CDR2 SNEGSKA (reference sequence). Trimming removed 6 bases at V and 11 bases at J, with 19 bases between. The CDR3 loop spans 13 amino acids. CDR3 in amino acids: CSAQAPGGDKLFF. Here the CDR3 DNA reads TGCAGTGCCCAAGCCCCAGGAGGAGACAAACTGTTTTTT.

The V gene is TRBV4-2, the J gene TRBJ1-3; no reliable D call. Germline CDR1 is LGHNA and CDR2 is YNFKEQ. Trimming took 0 bases from V and 2 from J, leaving 5 bases between them. The length of the CDR3 is 14 residues. In DNA, the CDR3 is TGTGCCAGCAGCCAAGATGGAGCTGGAAACACCATATATTTT. Protein product: CASSQDGAGNTIYF.

This clonotype has at least ten counts. The V call is TRBV3-1, the J call TRBJ2-7; 11 bases are a match to TRBD2. CDR1 and CDR2 from the germline V gene are LGHDT and YNNKEL (reference sequence). Unmatched junction bases numbered 3, after V lost 3 bases and J lost 2 bases. This CDR3 is 15 amino acids long. Here the CDR3 reads CASSQTSGDTYEQYF. The CDR3 bases are TGTGCCAGCAGCCAGACTAGCGGGGATACCTACGAGCAGTACTTC.

This clonotype occurred a few times. The gene calls are TRBV20-1 and TRBJ2-4; D could derive from TRBD1 or TRBD2 (5 bases each). With 1 base removed from V and 1 base from J, the gap between germline ends came to 11 bases. The CDR3 consists of 15 residues. Germline V gives CDR1 DFQATT, CDR2 SNEGSKA (reference sequence). CDR3 region: CSARGGGRAKNIQYF. The CDR3 DNA reads TGCAGTGCTAGAGGGGGCGGGCGGGCCAAAAACATTCAGTACTTC.

This clonotype has ten or more counts. V is TRBV28 and J is TRBJ2-3, with D tentatively TRBD1 (5 bases). V lost 6 bases to trimming and J lost 11 bases, with 18 bases between them. CDR1 is MDHEN and CDR2 is SYDVKM in the germline V gene. The CDR3 contains 13 residues. In DNA form, the CDR3 reads TGTGCCAGCAGCCCCAGCCCCAGGGTGGGGCAGTATTTT. Protein: CASSPSPRVGQYF.

The chain links TRBV7-8 to TRBJ1-5; D gene ambiguous. Trimming removed 5 bases at V and 6 bases at J, with 14 bases between. The CDR3 loop spans 14 amino acids. The germline V gene encodes CDR1 SGHVS and CDR2 FQNEAQ. The CDR3: CASSKSTLSQPQHF. DNA of the CDR3: TGTGCCAGCAGCAAATCGACATTGAGTCAGCCCCAGCATTTT.

The gene calls are TRBV12-3 or TRBV12-4 and TRBJ1-3, with D unresolved. V lost 7 bases to trimming and J lost 5 bases, with 18 bases between them. This CDR3 has 15 residues. CDR3 sequence reads: CASNPRAGGRNTIYF. The CDR3 region has the DNA TGTGCCAGCAATCCTCGAGCAGGCGGGAGAAACACCATATATTTT.

The chain is built from TRBV5-1 and TRBJ2-7; 14 nucleotides line up with TRBD2. Germline V gene sequence: CDR1 SGHRS, CDR2 YFSETQ. The CDR3 totals 14 residues. The trim removed 0 bases at V and 9 bases at J, leaving 2 bases unmatched. The CDR3 loop is CASSLEGTSGGQYF. CDR3 DNA sequence: TGCGCCAGCAGCTTGGAGGGGACTAGCGGGGGGCAGTACTTC.

This clonotype was counted between two and nine times. This chain uses TRBV5-1 with TRBJ2-5; D is perhaps TRBD1 or TRBD2 (5 bases each). CDR3 length equals 13 residues. In germline, CDR1 is SGHRS, CDR2 YFSETQ. V was cut by 3 bases and J by 5 bases, with 11 bases left in between. CDR3 nucleotides: TGCGCCAGCAGCTGGGACCTGCGGGAGACCCAGTACTTC. Amino acids: CASSWDLRETQYF.

The chain couples TRBV18 to TRBJ2-7; 9 bases fit TRBD2. With V trimmed by 4 bases and J by 0 bases, 4 bases remained unmatched. Per the germline V gene, CDR1 is KGHSH and CDR2 is LQKENI. The CDR3 loop spans 15 amino acids. CDR3 DNA sequence: TGTGCCAGCTCACAGACTAGCGGTCTCTCCTACGAGCAGTACTTC. Amino acids: CASSQTSGLSYEQYF.

As DNA, the CDR3 is TGTGCCTGGAGTGACCAGGGGAGCACAGATACGCAGTATTTT. It specifies CAWSDQGSTDTQYF. The rearrangement links TRBV30 to TRBJ2-3, with a weak D call TRBD1 (6 bases). The V gene's germline CDR1 is GTSNPN and CDR2 SVGIG (reference sequence). V lost 1 base and J 0 bases, leaving 8 bases between the germline ends. The CDR3 covers 14 residues.

This clonotype was detected only a few times. The V call is TRBV7-8, the J call TRBJ2-2; 9 bases fit TRBD2. Germline CDR1 is SGHVS and CDR2 is FQNEAQ. The trim removed 5 bases at V and 7 bases at J, leaving 8 bases unmatched. The CDR3 is 15 residues long. The CDR3 sequence: CASSQTSGWGGELFF. CDR3 coding DNA: TGTGCCAGCAGCCAAACTAGCGGGTGGGGCGGGGAGCTGTTTTTT.

The chain uses TRBV28 and TRBJ1-4; D is possibly TRBD1 (5 bases). CDR1 is MDHEN, CDR2 SYDVKM, per germline. The V and J ends lost 3 bases and 10 bases respectively, with 15 bases between them. This CDR3 spans 14 amino acids. The CDR3 bases are TGTGCCAGCAGTTTGGGGGGAGGAAGGGTAAAACTGTTTTTT. Its protein is CASSLGGGRVKLFF.

This clonotype came up many times. The genes are TRBV7-8 and TRBJ2-7; 7 bases match TRBD1. Losses at the gene ends were 2 bases for V and 5 bases for J; bases not matched to a gene: 9. The CDR3 totals 15 residues. CDR1 and CDR2 (germline): SGHVS, FQNEAQ. The CDR3 DNA is TGTGCCAGCAGCTTATCTGGGACAGCCTCGGACGAGCAGTACTTC. It is translated as CASSLSGTASDEQYF.

This clonotype was counted between two and nine times. The chain links TRBV9 to TRBJ2-2; perhaps TRBD2 as D (6 bases). The germline V gene has CDR1 SGDLS and CDR2 YYNGEE. V was pared by 0 bases and J by 2 bases, with 11 bases between. This CDR3 contains 16 residues. The CDR3 region is CASSVGSGVNTGELFF. The CDR3 nucleotides are TGTGCCAGCAGCGTAGGTAGCGGCGTTAACACCGGGGAGCTGTTTTTT.

This chain uses TRBV7-2 with TRBJ2-3, with D tentatively TRBD2 (6 bases). In germline, CDR1 is SGHTA, CDR2 FQGNSA. V was trimmed by 3 bases and J by 4 bases, leaving 14 bases between them. The length of the CDR3 is 15 residues. The CDR3 spells CASSFQGLGPDTQYF. The DNA for the CDR3 is TGTGCCAGCAGCTTCCAGGGACTGGGCCCAGATACGCAGTATTTT.

The rearrangement links TRBV30 to TRBJ1-2; a possible D gene is TRBD1 (6 bases). V was trimmed by 3 bases and J by 8 bases, leaving 16 bases between them. CDR3 size: 13 residues. Germline-derived CDR1 and CDR2 are GTSNPN and SVGIG (reference sequence). In nucleotides, the CDR3 is TGTGCCTGGAGCGCAACAGGGTGGGGGGGCTACACCTTC. This gives the protein CAWSATGWGGYTF.

This clonotype was observed many times. The chain employs TRBV28 and TRBJ1-4, with a possible D match to TRBD1 (6 bases). The CDR3 is 12 amino acids. From germline, CDR1 is MDHEN and CDR2 SYDVKM. The V end lost 10 bases, the J end lost 8 bases, and 14 bases lay between the germline ends. The CDR3 nucleotides are TGTGCCACCGGACAGACAGTCGAAAAACTGTTTTTT. This translates into CATGQTVEKLFF.

Written as DNA, the CDR3 is TGTGCCAGCAGCTTAGAGGGGGGACGGCAGAGCTCTGGAAACACCATATATTTT. Amino acid sequence: CASSLEGGRQSSGNTIYF. V usage is TRBV11-2 and J usage is TRBJ1-3; a possible D gene is TRBD1 (5 bases). Trimming cost V 0 bases and J 0 bases, with 15 bases left between them. The CDR3 loop spans 18 amino acids. From germline, CDR1 is SGHAT and CDR2 FQNNGV.

This clonotype was seen many times. The chain is built from TRBV7-3 and TRBJ2-5, with D tentatively TRBD2 (6 bases). The germline V gene has CDR1 SGHTA and CDR2 FQGTGA. The CDR3 has 16 residues. The V end lost 3 bases, the J end lost 5 bases, and 19 bases lay between the germline ends. CDR3 in amino acids: CASSFRSASAAETQYF. CDR3 in DNA: TGTGCCAGCAGCTTTCGCTCGGCTAGCGCCGCGGAGACCCAGTACTTC.

The CDR3 protein is CASSPTAGQHVYTEAFF. The CDR3 nucleotides are TGTGCCAGCTCACCAACCGCCGGACAACACGTTTACACTGAAGCTTTCTTT. This chain joins TRBV18 and TRBJ1-1; perhaps TRBD1 as D (5 bases). The germline V gene has CDR1 KGHSH and CDR2 LQKENI. V shed 2 bases and J shed 3 bases, with 19 bases lying between them. CDR3 size: 17 residues.

The rearrangement links TRBV20-1 to TRBJ1-4, with unresolved D. Trimming shortened V by 0 bases and J by 6 bases, and 23 bases separated the two germline ends. Per the germline V gene, CDR1 is DFQATT and CDR2 is SNEGSKA (reference sequence). The CDR3 is made up of 18 amino acids. The CDR3 loop is CSARDDYYSGVRDEKLFF. In DNA, the CDR3 is TGCAGTGCTAGAGATGATTATTACTCCGGGGTACGAGATGAAAAACTGTTTTTT.

This clonotype came up a few times. The chain joins TRBV9 to TRBJ2-1; 9 nucleotides match TRBD1. The CDR3 length is 15 residues. CDR1 is SGDLS, CDR2 YYNGEE, per germline. Trimming removed 4 bases from V and 4 bases from J; junction bases left unmatched: 6. The CDR3 DNA reads TGTGCCAGCAGCAGAAGGGGACAGGGATACAATGAGCAGTTCTTC. Its translation: CASSRRGQGYNEQFF.

In this sample, this clonotype turned up many times. V usage is TRBV4-2 and J usage is TRBJ1-2; 11 bases agree with TRBD1. The V gene's germline CDR1 is LGHNA and CDR2 YNFKEQ. J was trimmed by 6 bases and V by 3 bases; bases with no gene match: 3. The length of the CDR3 is 14 residues. CDR3 in amino acids: CASSQPGQGDGYTF. For the CDR3, the DNA is TGTGCCAGCAGCCAGCCGGGACAGGGGGATGGCTACACCTTC.

This clonotype was detected ten times or more. The chain links TRBV3-1 to TRBJ1-6; perhaps TRBD1 as D (6 bases). Trimming stripped 5 bases from V and 6 bases from J, with 14 bases between. Germline loops: CDR1 LGHDT, CDR2 YNNKEL (reference sequence). This CDR3 is 15 amino acids long. The chain's CDR3 is CASSSGQNRNSPLHF. The CDR3 DNA follows: TGTGCCAGCAGCTCAGGACAGAACCGTAATTCACCCCTCCACTTT.

The chain couples TRBV25-1 to TRBJ2-3, with D maybe TRBD2 (6 bases). CDR1 is MGHDK, CDR2 SYGVNS, per germline. The CDR3 length is 16 residues. The V and J ends lost 4 bases and 6 bases respectively, with 20 bases between them. DNA for the CDR3: TGTGCCAGCAGTGGGAACGACGGGAGCGATCAGGATACGCAGTATTTT. Residues: CASSGNDGSDQDTQYF.

As regards this clonotype: A much bigger clone sits one base away, suggesting this may be a read error. The CDR3 here is CASSRGVAGTQPQHF. CDR3 DNA sequence: TGTGCCAGCAGCCGGGGGGTCGCAGGGACGCAGCCCCAGCATTTT. The chain has TRBV7-2 and TRBJ1-5; D possibly corresponds to TRBD1 (5 bases). Between the trimmed V and J ends, which lost 5 bases and 7 bases, there was a span of 18 bases. Germline V gene lookup returns CDR1 SGHTA and CDR2 FQGNSA. The CDR3 is made up of 15 amino acids.